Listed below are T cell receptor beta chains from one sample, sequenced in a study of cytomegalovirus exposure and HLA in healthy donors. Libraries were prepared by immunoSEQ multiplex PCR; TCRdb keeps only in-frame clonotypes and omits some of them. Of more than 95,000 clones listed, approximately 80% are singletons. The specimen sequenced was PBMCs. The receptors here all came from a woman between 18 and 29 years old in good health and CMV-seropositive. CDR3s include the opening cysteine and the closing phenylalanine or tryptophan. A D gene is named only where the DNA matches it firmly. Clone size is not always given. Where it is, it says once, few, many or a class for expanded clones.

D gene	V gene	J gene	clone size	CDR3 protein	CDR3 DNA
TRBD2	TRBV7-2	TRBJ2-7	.	CASSLYSLAFYEQYF	TGTGCCAGCAGCTTATATTCACTAGCGTTCTACGAGCAGTACTTC
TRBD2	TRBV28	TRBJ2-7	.	CASSSPSSGRRSEQYF	TGTGCCAGCAGCTCTCCGAGTAGCGGGAGAAGGTCCGAGCAGTACTTC
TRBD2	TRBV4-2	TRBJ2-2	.	CASSQEWIAGGPFGELFF	TGTGCCAGCAGCCAAGAGTGGATAGCGGGAGGGCCCTTCGGGGAGCTGTTTTTT
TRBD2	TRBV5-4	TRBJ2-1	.	CASSLELAGLNEQFF	TGTGCCAGCAGCTTGGAACTAGCGGGATTAAATGAGCAGTTCTTC
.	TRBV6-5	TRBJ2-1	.	CASSIGQGYNEQFF	TGTGCCAGCAGCATCGGGCAGGGGTACAATGAGCAGTTCTTC
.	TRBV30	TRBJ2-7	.	CAWNPLWAISYEQYF	TGTGCCTGGAACCCCCTTTGGGCGATCTCCTACGAGCAGTACTTC
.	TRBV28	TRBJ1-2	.	CASSRTVYYGYTF	TGTGCCAGCAGCCGTACAGTCTACTATGGCTACACCTTC
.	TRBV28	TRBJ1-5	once	CASRKVGAGGQPQHF	TGTGCCAGCAGGAAAGTGGGGGCCGGTGGGCAGCCCCAGCATTTT
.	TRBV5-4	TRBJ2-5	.	CASSLVTGKETQYF	TGTGCCAGCAGCTTGGTGACGGGGAAAGAGACCCAGTACTTC
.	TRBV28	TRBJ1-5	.	CASSLSRTQHF	TGTGCCAGCAGTTTATCCAGGACCCAGCATTTT
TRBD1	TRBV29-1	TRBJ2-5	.	CSGRQGAGETQYF	TGCAGCGGGAGACAGGGGGCAGGGGAGACCCAGTACTTC
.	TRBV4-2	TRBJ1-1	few	CASSQGPGSNTEAFF	TGTGCCAGCAGCCAAGGTCCAGGGTCGAACACTGAAGCTTTCTTT
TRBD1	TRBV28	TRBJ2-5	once	CASSPSGGVMETQYF	TGTGCCAGCAGCCCATCAGGGGGAGTAATGGAGACCCAGTACTTC
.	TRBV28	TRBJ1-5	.	CATRSNQPQHF	TGTGCCACCCGTTCGAATCAGCCCCAGCATTTT
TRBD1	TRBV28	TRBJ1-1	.	CASSLTGTGASAEAFF	TGTGCCAGCAGTCTCACCGGGACAGGGGCATCGGCTGAAGCTTTCTTT
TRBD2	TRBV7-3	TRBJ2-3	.	CASSFGGAGYPYF	TGTGCCAGCAGCTTTGGGGGAGCGGGATACCCGTATTTT
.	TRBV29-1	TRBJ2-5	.	CSANRVGVEETQYF	TGCAGCGCCAACAGGGTTGGTGTCGAGGAGACCCAGTACTTC
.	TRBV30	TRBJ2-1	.	CAWTSSDEQFF	TGTGCCTGGACTAGTAGCGATGAGCAGTTCTTC
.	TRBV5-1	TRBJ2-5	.	CASSLTPAGIQETQYF	TGCGCCAGCAGCTTGACCCCCGCGGGGATCCAAGAGACCCAGTACTTC
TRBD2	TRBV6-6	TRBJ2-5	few	CASSHLRGLEGKTQYF	TGTGCCAGCAGCCACCTCCGGGGACTAGAAGGAAAGACCCAGTACTTC